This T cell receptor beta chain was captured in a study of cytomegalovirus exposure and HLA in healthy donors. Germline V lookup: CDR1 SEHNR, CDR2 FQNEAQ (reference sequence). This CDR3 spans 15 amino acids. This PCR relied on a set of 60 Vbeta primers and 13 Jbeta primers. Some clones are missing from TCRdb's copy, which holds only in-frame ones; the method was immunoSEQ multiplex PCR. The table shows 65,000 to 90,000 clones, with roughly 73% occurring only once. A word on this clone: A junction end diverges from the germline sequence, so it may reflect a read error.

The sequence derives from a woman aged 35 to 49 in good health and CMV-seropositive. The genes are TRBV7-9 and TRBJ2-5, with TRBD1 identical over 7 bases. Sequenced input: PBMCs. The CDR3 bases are TGTGCCAGCAGCTCGTGGGACAGTCCAGGGCCCTCCGGGCACTTC. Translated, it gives CASSSWDSPGPSGHF.